The clone carrying this TCR beta chain was detected many times. Its antigen is not identified. The CDR3 end falls 3 residues outside the read, so it is completed with the germline J gene. This record comes from a study of T cell clonality in common variable immunodeficiency. Regarding the study as a whole: CVID subjects had higher TCRbeta clonality than healthy controls, most marked in about a third. Shared TCRbeta clones were fewer between CVID subjects than controls.

The protocol was immunoSEQ multiplex PCR, while the TCRdb copy is restricted to in-frame clones and leaves out a portion. This sample carries around 81,000 clones, none of them present only once. CDR1 WSHSY and CDR2 SAAADI come from the germline V gene. The V segment lost 4 bases and the J segment 4 bases; nucleotides outside the gene matches: 9. There are 16 residues in the CDR3. Patients and controls were mostly of Caucasian heritage. This TCR was recovered from a person between 18 and 75 years old in good health. The V and J genes are TRBV10-2 and TRBJ2-7; TRBD1 agrees at 11 bases. Sequencing was done on a sample of peripheral blood mononuclear cells. CDR3 DNA, as far as it was read: TGCGCCAGCAGTGTGGAGATTGGGACAGGGGGGTACGAG. It encodes CASSVEIGTGGYE. The full CDR3 is CASSVEIGTGGYEQYF.